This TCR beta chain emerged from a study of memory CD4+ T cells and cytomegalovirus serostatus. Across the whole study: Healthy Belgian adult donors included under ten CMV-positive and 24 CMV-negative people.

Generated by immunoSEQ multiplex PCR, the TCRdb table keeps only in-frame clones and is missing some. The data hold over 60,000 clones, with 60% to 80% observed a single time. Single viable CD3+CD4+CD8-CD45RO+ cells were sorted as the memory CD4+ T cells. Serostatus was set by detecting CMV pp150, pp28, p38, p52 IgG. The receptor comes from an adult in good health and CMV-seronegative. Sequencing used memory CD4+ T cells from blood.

CDR3 bases: TGTGCCAGTAGGGGACAGTCCTATAATTCACCCCTCCACTTT. This gives the protein CASRGQSYNSPLHF. The chain carries TRBV28 and TRBJ1-6; 7 bases fit TRBD1. V dropped 9 bases and J dropped 1; count of bases not matched to a gene: 3. Germline CDR1 is MDHEN and CDR2 is SYDVKM. The CDR3 sequence is 14 residues long.